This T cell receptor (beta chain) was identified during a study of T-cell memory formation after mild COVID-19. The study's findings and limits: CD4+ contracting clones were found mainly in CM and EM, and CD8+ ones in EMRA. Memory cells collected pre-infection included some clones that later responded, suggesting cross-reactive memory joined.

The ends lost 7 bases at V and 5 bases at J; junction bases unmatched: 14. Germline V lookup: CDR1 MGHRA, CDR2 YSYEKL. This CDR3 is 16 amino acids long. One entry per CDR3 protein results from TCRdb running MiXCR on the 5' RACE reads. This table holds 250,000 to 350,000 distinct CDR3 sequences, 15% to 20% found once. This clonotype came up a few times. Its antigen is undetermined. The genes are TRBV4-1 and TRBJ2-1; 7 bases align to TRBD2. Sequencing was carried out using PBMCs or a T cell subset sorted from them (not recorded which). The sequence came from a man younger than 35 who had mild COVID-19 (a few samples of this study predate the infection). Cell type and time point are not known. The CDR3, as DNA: TGCGCCAGCAACCCTAGGGAGGGACGGTTGAACAATGAGCAGTTCTTC. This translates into CASNPREGRLNNEQFF.